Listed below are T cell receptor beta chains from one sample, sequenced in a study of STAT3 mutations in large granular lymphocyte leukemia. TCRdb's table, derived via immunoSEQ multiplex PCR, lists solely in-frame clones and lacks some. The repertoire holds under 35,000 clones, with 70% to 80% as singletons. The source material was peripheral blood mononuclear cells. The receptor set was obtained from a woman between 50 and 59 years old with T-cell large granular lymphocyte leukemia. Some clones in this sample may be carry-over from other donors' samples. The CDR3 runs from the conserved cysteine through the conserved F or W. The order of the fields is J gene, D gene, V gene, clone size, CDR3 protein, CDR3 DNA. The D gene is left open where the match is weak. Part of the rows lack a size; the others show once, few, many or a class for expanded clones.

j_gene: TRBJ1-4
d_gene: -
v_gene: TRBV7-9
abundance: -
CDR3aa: CASSLPPGREKLFF
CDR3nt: TGTGCCAGCAGCTTACCTCCGGGGAGGGAAAAACTGTTTTTT

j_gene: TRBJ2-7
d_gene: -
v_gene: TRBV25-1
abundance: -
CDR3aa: CASSEKQKPTLYEQYF
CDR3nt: TGTGCCAGCAGTGAAAAACAGAAACCAACCCTCTACGAGCAGTACTTC

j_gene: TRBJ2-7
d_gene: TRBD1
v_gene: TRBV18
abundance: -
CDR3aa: CASSPWDRGAEQYF
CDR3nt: TGTGCCAGCTCACCATGGGACAGGGGGGCCGAGCAGTACTTC

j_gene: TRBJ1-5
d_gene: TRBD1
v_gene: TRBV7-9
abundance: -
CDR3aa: CASSPGQAKSQPQHF
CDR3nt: TGTGCCAGCAGCCCGGGACAGGCTAAGAGTCAGCCCCAGCATTTT

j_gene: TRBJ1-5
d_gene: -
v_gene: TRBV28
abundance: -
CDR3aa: CASSSIGTSNQPQHF
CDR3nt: TGTGCCAGCAGTTCGATCGGTACTAGCAATCAGCCCCAGCATTTT

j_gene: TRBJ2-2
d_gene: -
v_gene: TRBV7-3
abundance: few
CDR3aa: CASSLGFDTGELFF
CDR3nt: TGTGCCAGCAGCTTAGGGTTTGATACCGGGGAGCTGTTTTTT

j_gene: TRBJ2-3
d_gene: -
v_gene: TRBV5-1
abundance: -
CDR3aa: CASSLGWSTDTQYF
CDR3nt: TGCGCCAGCAGCTTGGGGTGGTCCACAGATACGCAGTATTTT

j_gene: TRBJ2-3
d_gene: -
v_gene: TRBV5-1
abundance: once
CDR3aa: CASSSSGAGSTDTQYF
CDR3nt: TGCGCCAGCAGCTCATCGGGCGCAGGAAGCACAGATACGCAGTATTTT

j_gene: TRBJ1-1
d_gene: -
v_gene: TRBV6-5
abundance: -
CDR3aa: CASSFRALNTEAFF
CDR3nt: TGTGCCAGCAGTTTCCGGGCCCTTAACACTGAAGCTTTCTTT

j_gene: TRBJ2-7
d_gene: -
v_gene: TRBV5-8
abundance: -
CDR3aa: CASSLRGFTYEQYF
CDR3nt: TGTGCCAGCAGCTTGAGGGGCTTTACCTACGAGCAGTACTTC

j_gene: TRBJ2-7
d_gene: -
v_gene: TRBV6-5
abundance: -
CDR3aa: CASSYTGSYEQYF
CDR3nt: TGTGCCAGCAGTTACACAGGGTCCTACGAGCAGTACTTC

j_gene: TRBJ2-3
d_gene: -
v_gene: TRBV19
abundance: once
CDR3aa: CASSPSDSHTDTQYF
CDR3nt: TGTGCCAGTAGTCCTTCCGACAGCCACACAGATACGCAGTATTTT

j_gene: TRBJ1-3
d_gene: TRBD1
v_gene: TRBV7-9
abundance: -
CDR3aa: CASSQDRAGNTIYF
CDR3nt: TGTGCCAGCAGCCAGGACAGGGCTGGAAACACCATATATTTT

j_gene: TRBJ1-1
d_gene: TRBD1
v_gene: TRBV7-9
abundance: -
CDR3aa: CASSFLGQGAEAFF
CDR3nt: TGTGCCAGCAGCTTCCTCGGACAGGGCGCTGAAGCTTTCTTT

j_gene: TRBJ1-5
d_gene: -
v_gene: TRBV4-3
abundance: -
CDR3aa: CASSQDWYAHQPQHF
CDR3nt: TGCGCCAGCAGCCAAGACTGGTATGCCCATCAGCCCCAGCATTTT

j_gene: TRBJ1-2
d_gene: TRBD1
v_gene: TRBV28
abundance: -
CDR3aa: CASRRPTGGDQYGYTF
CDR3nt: TGTGCCAGCAGAAGACCAACAGGGGGCGATCAGTATGGCTACACCTTC

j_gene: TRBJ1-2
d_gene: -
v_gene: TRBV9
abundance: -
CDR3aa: CASSVGTSGYTF
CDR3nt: TGTGCCAGCAGCGTAGGGACAAGTGGCTACACCTTC

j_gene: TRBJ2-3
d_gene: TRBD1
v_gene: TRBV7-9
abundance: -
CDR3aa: CASSVSVPGQGRDTQYF
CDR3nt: TGTGCCAGCAGCGTTAGCGTCCCAGGACAGGGGCGGGATACGCAGTATTTT

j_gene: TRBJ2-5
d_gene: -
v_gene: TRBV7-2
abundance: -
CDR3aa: CASSPTSGRKTQYF
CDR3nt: TGTGCCAGCAGCCCCACCAGCGGACGGAAGACCCAGTACTTC

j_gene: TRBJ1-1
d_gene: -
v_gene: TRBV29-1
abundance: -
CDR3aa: CSVSGRMNTEAFF
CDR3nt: TGCAGCGTTTCGGGGCGAATGAACACTGAAGCTTTCTTT